A selection of T cell receptor beta chains follows, all from one sample in a study of blood T cell repertoires in COVID-19. This table comes from immunoSEQ multiplex PCR, and its TCRdb copy is limited to in-frame clones, with some not included. Among roughly 66,000 clones, 91% were seen once, and the ten largest hold about 7.9%. The sample consisted of peripheral blood. Receptors originate from a human donor in a cohort sampled during active COVID-19. The CDR3 runs from the conserved cysteine through the conserved F or W. A D gene is named only where the DNA matches it firmly. Some rows mark clone size as missing; the rest say once, few, many or name a class of expanded clone.

TRBV19	NA	TRBJ1-3	17	NA	CASRPSTVELSGNTIYF	TGTGCCAGTAGACCGAGTACGGTAGAGCTGTCTGGAAACACCATATATTTT
TRBV12-5	NA	TRBJ2-7	17	TRBD1	CASGLDQDRETSYEQYF	TGTGCTAGTGGTTTGGACCAGGACAGGGAGACGTCCTACGAGCAGTACTTC
TRBV27	few	TRBJ1-1	14	TRBD1	CASWDRGRDTEAFF	TGTGCCAGCTGGGACAGGGGGCGCGACACTGAAGCTTTCTTT
TRBV24-1	NA	TRBJ2-2	16	NA	CATSDPVGGSGGELFF	TGTGCCACCAGTGACCCTGTGGGGGGTAGTGGCGGGGAGCTGTTTTTT
TRBV5-6	NA	TRBJ2-3	17	TRBD2	CASSFLFSGRPIDTQYF	TGTGCCAGCAGCTTCCTCTTCAGCGGGAGGCCTATCGATACGCAGTATTTT
TRBV7-2	NA	TRBJ2-4	14	NA	CASSLGGTRNIQYF	TGTGCCAGCAGCTTAGGGGGCACCAGAAACATTCAGTACTTC
TRBV12-5	NA	TRBJ2-1	14	NA	CASDRSGDRNEQFF	TGTGCTAGTGACCGGAGCGGTGATCGTAATGAGCAGTTCTTC
TRBV5-8	few	TRBJ1-5	16	TRBD1	CASSFLAGGSNQPQHF	TGTGCCAGCAGCTTCCTGGCAGGGGGAAGCAATCAGCCCCAGCATTTT
TRBV7-8	NA	TRBJ2-5	14	TRBD2	CASSLALAGETQYF	TGTGCCAGCAGCTTAGCTCTAGCGGGAGAGACCCAGTACTTC
TRBV4-2	NA	TRBJ1-1	19	TRBD1	CASSQAPSGTGGAGTEAFF	TGTGCCAGCAGCCAAGCTCCCTCAGGGACAGGGGGCGCTGGGACTGAAGCTTTCTTT
TRBV10-3	NA	TRBJ2-1	13	TRBD2	CATLLAGAHEQFF	TGTGCCACCCTACTAGCGGGAGCCCATGAGCAGTTCTTC
TRBV6-5	once	TRBJ1-6	16	NA	CASSYGLIRGHSPLHF	TGTGCCAGCAGTTATGGTTTAATCAGGGGACATTCACCCCTCCACTTT
TRBV18	NA	TRBJ1-3	15	NA	CASSPAGSSGNTIYF	TGTGCCAGCTCACCTGCCGGTTCCTCTGGAAACACCATATATTTT
TRBV21-1	NA	TRBJ2-3	12	NA	CASSRAHDTQYF	TGTGCCAGCAGCCGAGCCCACGATACGCAGTATTTT
TRBV19	NA	TRBJ2-1	15	TRBD2	CASSLSGRSIDEQFF	TGTGCCAGTAGTCTTAGCGGGAGAAGCATCGATGAGCAGTTCTTC
TRBV9	NA	TRBJ2-5	17	NA	CASSVGGARGDQETQYF	TGTGCCAGCAGCGTAGGAGGGGCCAGGGGGGATCAAGAGACCCAGTACTTC
TRBV5-1	NA	TRBJ2-1	15	NA	CASSLGGRGNNEQFF	TGCGCCAGCAGCTTGGGGGGGCGAGGGAACAATGAGCAGTTCTTC
TRBV7-9	few	TRBJ2-3	14	NA	CASSLAQMTDTQYF	TGTGCCAGCAGCTTAGCGCAGATGACAGATACGCAGTATTTT
TRBV12-5	once	TRBJ1-6	15	TRBD1	CASGHRTGGYSPLHF	TGTGCTAGTGGTCACCGGACAGGGGGTTATTCACCCCTCCACTTT
TRBV6-5	NA	TRBJ2-7	13	TRBD1	CASSRPGQDEQYF	TGTGCCAGCAGTCGCCCGGGACAGGACGAGCAGTACTTC
TRBV27	once	TRBJ2-5	17	TRBD2	CASSGLSTSGGRETQYF	TGTGCCAGCAGTGGACTGTCGACTAGCGGGGGACGAGAGACCCAGTACTTC
TRBV6-2/TRBV6-3	once	TRBJ2-7	16	TRBD2	CASSYSRLANSYEQYF	TGTGCCAGCAGTTACTCCAGACTAGCGAACTCCTACGAGCAGTACTTC
TRBV7-8	NA	TRBJ2-7	12	NA	CASSPEVYEQYF	TGTGCCAGCAGCCCAGAAGTATACGAGCAGTACTTC
TRBV7-9	NA	TRBJ2-3	15	TRBD1	CASSMWDSSTDTQYF	TGTGCCAGCAGCATGTGGGACAGCAGCACAGATACGCAGTATTTT
TRBV2	NA	TRBJ1-6	18	TRBD1	CASSEDLPTGSYNSPLHF	TGTGCCAGCAGTGAAGATCTCCCGACAGGGTCCTATAATTCACCCCTCCACTTT
TRBV11-2	NA	TRBJ2-1	17	TRBD2	CASIYGASSGAYNEQFF	TGTGCCAGCATCTACGGGGCCTCTAGCGGAGCTTACAATGAGCAGTTCTTC
TRBV6-5	NA	TRBJ1-6	15	NA	CASDRVSSYNSPLHF	TGTGCCAGCGACAGAGTAAGCTCCTATAATTCACCCCTCCACTTT
TRBV28	NA	TRBJ2-7	13	NA	CASRPGHLYEQYF	TGTGCCAGCCGACCTGGACACCTCTACGAGCAGTACTTC
TRBV6-5	NA	TRBJ1-1	14	NA	CASSWSFGVTEAFF	TGTGCCAGCAGTTGGTCTTTTGGAGTCACTGAAGCTTTCTTT
TRBV7-9	NA	TRBJ1-4	14	NA	CASSPGGGSEKLFF	TGTGCCAGCAGCCCCGGGGGGGGTAGTGAAAAACTGTTTTTT
TRBV19	few	TRBJ2-7	13	TRBD1	CASSRDRAYEQYF	TGTGCCAGTAGTAGGGACAGGGCGTACGAGCAGTACTTC
TRBV5-5	NA	TRBJ1-1	14	NA	CASSFAPENTEAFF	TGTGCCAGCAGCTTCGCGCCTGAGAACACTGAAGCTTTCTTT
TRBV11-3	NA	TRBJ2-1	15	TRBD2	CASSQGLAIRNEQFF	TGTGCCAGCAGCCAGGGACTAGCGATCCGCAATGAGCAGTTCTTC
TRBV5-1	NA	TRBJ1-3	15	NA	CASSLFGETGNTIYF	TGCGCCAGCAGCTTGTTCGGGGAGACTGGAAACACCATATATTTT
TRBV7-9	NA	TRBJ1-3	19	TRBD1	CASSLGTGGYPASGNTIYF	TGTGCCAGCAGCTTAGGGACAGGGGGCTACCCCGCCTCTGGAAACACCATATATTTT
TRBV10-1	NA	TRBJ1-1	15	NA	CASSEGGRKNTEAFF	TGCGCCAGCAGTGAGGGTGGCAGGAAGAACACTGAAGCTTTCTTT
TRBV27	NA	TRBJ1-1	15	NA	CASSLTNRVNTEAFF	TGTGCCAGCAGTTTAACGAACAGAGTGAACACTGAAGCTTTCTTT
TRBV11-1	once	TRBJ2-3	15	NA	CASRSGTITADTQYF	TGTGCCAGCAGATCCGGGACAATCACTGCAGATACGCAGTATTTT
TRBV5-1	NA	TRBJ2-1	13	TRBD2	CASSLGPTSPQFF	TGCGCCAGCAGCTTGGGGCCGACTAGCCCGCAGTTCTTC
TRBV9	NA	TRBJ2-5	15	TRBD2	CASSGRRGVQETQYF	TGTGCCAGCAGCGGCCGGCGGGGGGTCCAAGAGACCCAGTACTTC
TRBV28	NA	TRBJ2-7	14	TRBD2	CASSNEREIYEQYF	TGTGCCAGCAGTAACGAGCGGGAGATCTACGAGCAGTACTTC
TRBV5-1	NA	TRBJ1-2	15	NA	CASSLMGEGIYGYTF	TGCGCCAGCAGCTTGATGGGGGAGGGTATCTATGGCTACACCTTC
TRBV10-2	NA	TRBJ2-7	13	TRBD1	CASGPDRFYEQYF	TGCGCCAGTGGCCCGGACAGGTTCTACGAGCAGTACTTC
TRBV19	NA	TRBJ2-1	15	TRBD1	CATKPTGGILDEQFF	TGTGCCACGAAACCGACAGGGGGCATTCTCGATGAGCAGTTCTTC
TRBV7-9	NA	TRBJ1-5	15	TRBD1	CASSLYGTDNQPQHF	TGTGCCAGCAGCCTGTACGGGACAGACAATCAGCCCCAGCATTTT
TRBV6-2/TRBV6-3	NA	TRBJ1-5	15	NA	CASSPYRQTDQPQHF	TGTGCCAGCAGTCCCTATAGGCAGACAGATCAGCCCCAGCATTTT
TRBV11-3	NA	TRBJ2-1	14	NA	CASSLGGRSTEQFF	TGTGCCAGCAGCTTAGGGGGGCGAAGTACTGAGCAGTTCTTC
TRBV12-5	NA	TRBJ1-4	15	NA	CASGHPGATNEKLFF	TGTGCTAGTGGTCACCCAGGGGCAACTAATGAAAAACTGTTTTTT
TRBV6-5	NA	TRBJ2-1	13	TRBD2	CASRTTSVGEQFF	TGTGCCAGCAGGACGACTAGCGTCGGTGAGCAGTTCTTC
TRBV5-1	NA	TRBJ2-7	13	NA	CASSLGAGYEQYF	TGCGCCAGCAGCTTGGGGGCAGGCTACGAGCAGTACTTC
TRBV21-1	NA	TRBJ2-5	16	NA	CASTLPDAGPQETQYF	TGTGCCAGCACCCTCCCGGACGCGGGACCCCAAGAGACCCAGTACTTC
TRBV18	NA	TRBJ2-2	16	TRBD2	CASSPSSGINTGELFF	TGTGCCAGCTCACCTTCTAGCGGAATAAACACCGGGGAGCTGTTTTTT
TRBV6-5	NA	TRBJ2-1	14	TRBD1	CASSPGTGVHEQFF	TGTGCCAGCAGTCCCGGGACAGGGGTCCATGAGCAGTTCTTC